This T cell receptor beta chain appears in the sequencing data of a study of blood T cells in healthy people across ages. The CDR3 is 17 residues long. Trimming removed 6 bases at V and 1 base at J, with 18 bases between. Germline V CDR1 and CDR2: SNHLY, FYNNEI. Combining a sample-barcoded 5' primer with a J-beta primer mix, a second PCR ran for about 7 to 11 cycles. A template-switch adaptor containing 12 random nucleotides labeled each cDNA molecule. Per-sample output comprised a minimum of 2.5 million paired-end reads containing CDR3. TCRdb re-called the 5' RACE reads through MiXCR, storing one row per CDR3 protein. The sample holds 1.2 million to 1.5 million distinct CDR3 sequences, roughly 45% seen once.

J is TRBJ2-2 and V is TRBV2; D assignment may be TRBD1 or TRBD2 (5 bases each). The source material was blood. The source of this sequence is a woman between 18 and 29 years old in good health. The CDR3 DNA sequence: TGTGCCAGCAGCGGGGCCCTAGACGTACGGAACACCGGGGAGCTGTTTTTT. Translation: CASSGALDVRNTGELFF.